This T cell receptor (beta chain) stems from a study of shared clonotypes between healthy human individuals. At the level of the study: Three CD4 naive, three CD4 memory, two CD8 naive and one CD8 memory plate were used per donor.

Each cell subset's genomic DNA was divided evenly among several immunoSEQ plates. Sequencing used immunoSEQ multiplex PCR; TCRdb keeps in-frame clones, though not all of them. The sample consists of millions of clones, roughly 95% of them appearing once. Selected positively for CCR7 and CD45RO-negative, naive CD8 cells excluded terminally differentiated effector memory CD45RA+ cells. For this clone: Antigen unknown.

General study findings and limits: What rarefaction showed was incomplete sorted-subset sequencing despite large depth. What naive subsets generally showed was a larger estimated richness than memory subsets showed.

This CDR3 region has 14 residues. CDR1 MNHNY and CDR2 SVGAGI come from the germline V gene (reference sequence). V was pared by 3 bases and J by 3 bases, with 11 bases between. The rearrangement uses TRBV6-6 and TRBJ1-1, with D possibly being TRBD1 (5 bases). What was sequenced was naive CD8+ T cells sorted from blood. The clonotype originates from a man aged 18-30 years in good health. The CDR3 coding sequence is TGTGCCAGCAGTTATCTTCCAGGGTACACTGAAGCTTTCTTT. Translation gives CASSYLPGYTEAFF.